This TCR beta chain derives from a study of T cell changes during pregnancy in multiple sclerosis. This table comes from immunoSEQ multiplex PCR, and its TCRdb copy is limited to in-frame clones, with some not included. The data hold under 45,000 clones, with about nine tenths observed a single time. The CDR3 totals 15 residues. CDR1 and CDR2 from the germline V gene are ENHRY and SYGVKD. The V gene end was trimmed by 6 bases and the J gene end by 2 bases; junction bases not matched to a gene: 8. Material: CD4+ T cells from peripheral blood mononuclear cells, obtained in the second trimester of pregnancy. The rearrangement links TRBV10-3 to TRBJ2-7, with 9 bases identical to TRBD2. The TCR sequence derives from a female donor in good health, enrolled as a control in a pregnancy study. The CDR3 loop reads CAISAGTSRPYEQYF. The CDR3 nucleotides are TGTGCCATCAGCGCCGGGACTAGCCGCCCCTACGAGCAGTACTTC.